This TCR beta chain was identified in a study of CD8+ T cells in alopecia areata. About the study: Spontaneous alopecia affected the 6-12-month-old C3H/HeJ graft donors, whose skin was transplanted to approximately 7-10-week-old female C3H/HeJ mice. Findings and limits, study-wide: Patients shared TCRs less clearly than mice did, possibly for HLA-related reasons. Lesional scalp exceeded normal scalp in clonality, especially in alopecia totalis/universalis. Sequencing of scalp tissue also captures the resident alphabeta T cells of normal skin.

As regards this clone: Its antigen is still unknown. All gene names here are mouse names. The read terminates 4 residues ahead of where the CDR3 ends, so the germline J gene completes it.

A sort of pooled cutaneous lymph node cells used CD4, CD8alpha, NKG2D, NKG2ACE and other stains. Germline V gene data show CDR1 as NSQYPW and CDR2 as LRSPGD (reference sequence). The CDR3 is 16 amino acids. V was trimmed by 4 bases and J by 0 bases, leaving 13 bases between them. Sequencing used cDNA as its template, made by extracting RNA and reverse transcribing it. Data came from immunoSEQ multiplex PCR; TCRdb stores just in-frame clones and leaves some out. Observed are 200,000 to 300,000 clones, no singletons, with the top ten taking less than 1.5%. Sequences were obtained from CD4+ T cells sorted from a lymph node. The sequence was obtained from a C3H/HeJ mouse with alopecia areata. The MHC haplotype of the strain is H2-k. The chain is built from TRBV1 and TRBJ2-1; the D gene is possibly TRBD1 (6 bases). The sequenced part of the CDR3 DNA is TGCACCTGCAGTGGTCGCGGGACAAATAACTATGCT. Translation gives CTCSGRGTNNYA. The CDR3 in full is CTCSGRGTNNYAEQFF.